The rows below give T cell receptor beta chains drawn from one sample of a study of blood T cell repertoires in COVID-19. Here immunoSEQ multiplex PCR was the method, and the copy in TCRdb shows in-frame clones only, minus some. The repertoire holds around 340,000 clones, with about 86% as singletons. Sequencing input: peripheral blood. Receptors originate from a man aged 25 to 40 with active or convalescent COVID-19. Each CDR3 is given without its conserved first and last residue. The D gene is left open where the match is weak.

TRBJ2-1	16	TRBV5-1	TRBD2	ASSLGLAGDISYNEQF
TRBJ2-2	15	TRBV5-8	TRBD2	ASSPVDGTSFTGELF
TRBJ2-7	10	TRBV6-2/TRBV6-3	-	ASSYNNYEQY
TRBJ2-3	12	TRBV6-5	-	ATGGGSSTDTQY
TRBJ2-2	12	TRBV6-4	-	ASSPGVTTGELF
TRBJ2-3	17	TRBV6-2/TRBV6-3	TRBD2	AGSFTAGLAGGPADTQY
TRBJ1-2	11	TRBV18	-	ASSPEGSYGYT
TRBJ1-4	12	TRBV9	TRBD1	ASSLRTGRGKLF
TRBJ2-1	15	TRBV4-2	-	ASSQENPAASYNEQF
TRBJ1-6	14	TRBV9	TRBD1	ASSVAGDRADSPLH
TRBJ2-5	12	TRBV3-1/TRBV3-2	-	ASSQKWGGETQY
TRBJ2-4	13	TRBV28	-	ASNTGQAGKNIQY
TRBJ2-1	13	TRBV7-8	-	ASSPNRGIHNEQF
TRBJ2-7	12	TRBV5-1	-	ASSLGDRGHEQY
TRBJ2-7	12	TRBV6-7	-	ASIRGTGSYEQY
TRBJ2-3	13	TRBV9	TRBD2	ASSESGRGADTQY
TRBJ1-2	11	TRBV5-1	-	ASRRTGNYGYT
TRBJ2-7	12	TRBV18	-	ASSRDTYLYEQY
TRBJ2-7	14	TRBV29-1	-	SVEIGGGTVPYEQY
TRBJ1-6	13	TRBV4-1	-	ASSQQGKSNSPLH
TRBJ2-3	16	TRBV7-2	-	ASSLRIGLGASPDTQY
TRBJ2-2	14	TRBV9	-	ASSPHHAADTGELF
TRBJ1-2	10	TRBV30	-	AWVLGGYGYT
TRBJ2-3	13	TRBV27	-	ASSPSSAVGDTQY
TRBJ2-2	12	TRBV2	-	ASFPGVQAGELF
TRBJ2-7	12	TRBV4-3	TRBD1	ASSQAQGMYEQY
TRBJ1-5	14	TRBV19	TRBD1	ASTPDRAYSNQPQH
TRBJ1-2	14	TRBV10-3	-	AISESIPGLGSGYT
TRBJ1-1	14	TRBV5-1	-	ASSLGASRPNTEAF
TRBJ1-2	12	TRBV4-1	TRBD1	ASSPLQGGYGYT
TRBJ1-2	14	TRBV28	TRBD1	ASSSRTGGLTFGYT
TRBJ2-3	15	TRBV7-2	-	ASSLVRGARSTDTQY
TRBJ1-6	14	TRBV2	-	ASKSWGPGVSSPLH
TRBJ1-5	14	TRBV5-5	-	ASSSLGLLGSQPQH
TRBJ2-7	11	TRBV6-5	TRBD2	ATVLSGGYEQY
TRBJ1-4	14	TRBV18	TRBD1	ASSGESQGASEKLF
TRBJ1-1	15	TRBV15	-	ATSSGSWGGRNTEAF
TRBJ1-4	16	TRBV18	-	ASSPPGGNAATNEKLF
TRBJ2-7	14	TRBV4-3	TRBD2	ASSQTLGRGSYEQY
TRBJ1-6	13	TRBV5-1	-	ASSLGGSNNSPLH
TRBJ2-4	10	TRBV30	-	AWSRGKNIQY